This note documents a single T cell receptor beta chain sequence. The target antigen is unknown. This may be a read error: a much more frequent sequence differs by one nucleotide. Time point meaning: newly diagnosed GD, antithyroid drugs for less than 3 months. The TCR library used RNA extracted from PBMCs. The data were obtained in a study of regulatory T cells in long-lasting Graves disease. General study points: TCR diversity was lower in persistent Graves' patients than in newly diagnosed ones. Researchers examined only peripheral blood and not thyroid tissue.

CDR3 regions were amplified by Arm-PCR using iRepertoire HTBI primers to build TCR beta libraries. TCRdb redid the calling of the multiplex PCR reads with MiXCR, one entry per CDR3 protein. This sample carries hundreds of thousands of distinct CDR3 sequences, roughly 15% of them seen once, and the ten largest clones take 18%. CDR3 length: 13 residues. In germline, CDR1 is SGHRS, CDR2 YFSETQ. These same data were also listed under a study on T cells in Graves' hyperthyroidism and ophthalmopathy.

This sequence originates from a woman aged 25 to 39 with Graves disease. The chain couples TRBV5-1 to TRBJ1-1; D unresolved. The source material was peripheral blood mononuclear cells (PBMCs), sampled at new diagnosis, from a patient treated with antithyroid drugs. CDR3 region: CASSSTPYTEALF. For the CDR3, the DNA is TGCGCCAGCAGCTCTACGCCGTACACTGAAGCTCTCTTT. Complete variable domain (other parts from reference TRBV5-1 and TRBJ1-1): KAGVTQTPRYLIKTRGQQVTLSCSPISGHRSVSWYQQTPGQGLQFLFEYFSETQRNKGNFPGRFSGRQFSNSRSEMNVSTLELGDSALYLCASSSTPYTEALFGQGTRLTVV.